This TCR beta chain came from a study of blood T cell repertoires in COVID-19. Study at large: From T cells, B-cell-depleted T cells, or PBMCs came the material, which was cDNA or gDNA.

CDR1 and CDR2 from the germline V gene are SNHLY and FYNNEI. The CDR3 spans 14 residues. Assay used: immunoSEQ multiplex PCR; TCRdb lists only in-frame clones, some missing. In the table there are fewer than 200,000 clones, 80% to 85% of which are singletons. The rearrangement links TRBV2 to TRBJ1-2, with 7 nucleotides matching TRBD1. Sequencing was carried out using peripheral blood. The TCR originated in a woman aged 80 or over with active or convalescent COVID-19. CDR3 in amino acids: CASSPRDRRYGYTF. The CDR3 region has the DNA TGTGCTTCAAGCCCACGGGACAGACGATATGGCTACACCTTC.